This T cell receptor (beta chain) was identified in a study of Graves' ophthalmopathy and Graves' hyperthyroidism. Study-wide background: Samples of peripheral blood were obtained at initial diagnosis, prior to treatment of any kind. Study-wide results and limits: Blood also harbored most expanded thyroid clonotypes above 0.001 frequency.

The CDR3 is made up of 13 amino acids. V lost 6 bases to trimming and J lost 5 bases, with 14 bases between them. Researchers turned away patients with other autoimmune diseases, uncontrolled infections, pregnancy or lactation. This clonotype was counted many times. Its antigen is currently unknown. RNA served as the template for amplifying TCR beta CDR3 regions. An initial RT-PCR round employing HTBI primers preceded a second-round multiplex PCR. Via MiXCR, TCRdb re-called the multiplex PCR reads, giving one row per CDR3 protein. The repertoire includes roughly 480,000 distinct CDR3 sequences, approximately 15% of them detected once, and approximately 9.8% sits in the top ten.

The specimen sequenced was blood. The J gene is TRBJ2-7, the V gene TRBV12-3 or TRBV12-4, with D possibly being TRBD1 (6 bases). This sequence was found in a woman under 40 with Graves' ophthalmopathy. The CDR3 DNA follows: TGTGCCAGCAGGACCAACAGGGAAAACGAGCAGTACTTC. Protein sequence: CASRTNRENEQYF.